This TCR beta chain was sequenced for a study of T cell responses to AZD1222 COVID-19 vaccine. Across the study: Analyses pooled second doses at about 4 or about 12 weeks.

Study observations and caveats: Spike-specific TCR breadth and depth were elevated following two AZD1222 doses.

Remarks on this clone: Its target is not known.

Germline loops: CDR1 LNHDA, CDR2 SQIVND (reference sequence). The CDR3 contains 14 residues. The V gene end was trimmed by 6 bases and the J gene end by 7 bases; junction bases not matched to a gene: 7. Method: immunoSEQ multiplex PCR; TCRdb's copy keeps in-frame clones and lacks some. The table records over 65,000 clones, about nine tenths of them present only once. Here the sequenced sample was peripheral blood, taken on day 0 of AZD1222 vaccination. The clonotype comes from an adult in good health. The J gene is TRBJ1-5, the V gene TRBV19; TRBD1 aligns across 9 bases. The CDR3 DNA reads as TGTGCCAGTAGGCGGGACAGGGACCGACAGCCCCAGCATTTT. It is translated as CASRRDRDRQPQHF. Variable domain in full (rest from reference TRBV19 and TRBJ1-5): DGGITQSPKYLFRKEGQNVTLSCEQNLNHDAMYWYRQDPGQGLRLIYYSQIVNDFQKGDIAEGYSVSREKKESFPLTVTSAQKNPTAFYLCASRRDRDRQPQHFGDGTRLSIL.